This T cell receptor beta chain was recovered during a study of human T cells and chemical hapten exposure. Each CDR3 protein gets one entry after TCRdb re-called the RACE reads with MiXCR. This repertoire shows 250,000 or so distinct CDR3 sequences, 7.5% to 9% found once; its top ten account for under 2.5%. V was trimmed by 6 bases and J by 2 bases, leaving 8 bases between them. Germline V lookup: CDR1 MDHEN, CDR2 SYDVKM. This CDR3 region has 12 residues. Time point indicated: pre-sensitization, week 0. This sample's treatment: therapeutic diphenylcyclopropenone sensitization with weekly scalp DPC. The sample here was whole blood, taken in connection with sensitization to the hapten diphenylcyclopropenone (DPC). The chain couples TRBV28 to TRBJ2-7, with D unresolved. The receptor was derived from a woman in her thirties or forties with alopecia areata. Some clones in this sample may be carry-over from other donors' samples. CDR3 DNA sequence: TGTGCCAGCAGGGGAATGCCCTACGAGCAGTACTTC. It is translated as CASRGMPYEQYF. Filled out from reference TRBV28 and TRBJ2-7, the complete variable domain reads DVKVTQSSRYLVKRTGEKVFLECVQDMDHENMFWYRQDPGLGLRLIYFSYDVKMKEKGDIPEGYSVSREKKERFSLILESASTNQTSMYLCASRGMPYEQYFGPGTRLTVT.